This T cell receptor beta chain was retrieved from a study of blood T cell repertoires in COVID-19. The CDR3 runs to 17 residues. Germline-derived CDR1 and CDR2 are SGHAT and FQNNGV. Deletions cut 5 bases from V and 5 bases from J, with 25 bases between. Libraries were prepared by immunoSEQ multiplex PCR; TCRdb keeps only in-frame clonotypes and omits some of them. Found here are over 70,000 clones, 85% of them singletons; the top ten hold approximately 11%. The sequenced sample consisted of peripheral blood. The receptor was derived from a man between 60 and 75 years old with COVID-19, enrolled during active disease. This chain uses TRBV11-2 with TRBJ2-7; D is perhaps TRBD2 (5 bases). CDR3 nucleotides: TGTGCCAGCAGCCACCCCCGGGCGGGTAGACCACCCAACGAGCAGTACTTC. It codes for CASSHPRAGRPPNEQYF.